This TCR beta chain derives from a study of T cell repertoires in cytomegalovirus infection. Overall study context: Public TCR beta signatures indicated both CMV infection and matching HLA type.

Note on this clonotype: Its specificity is unknown.

Trimming took off 2 bases at V and 2 bases at J, with 6 bases between the two ends. Germline loops: CDR1 MNHNS, CDR2 SASEGT. The CDR3 is 13 residues long. Study-wide results and caveats: What dominated the ex vivo response were HLA-C-restricted CMV-specific TCR beta clonotypes.

TCRdb analysed the reads with MiXCR anew, one entry per CDR3 protein. The repertoire consists of a few hundred thousand distinct CDR3 sequences, with 26% occurring once and the leading ten covering about 13%. The clonotype originates from a human donor in good health (CMV status not recorded). Some clones in this sample may be carry-over from other donors' samples. This chain joins TRBV6-1 and TRBJ1-2, with D hard to call. The sample taken for sequencing was PBMCs. The CDR3, as DNA: TGTGCCAGCAGTGAAAGGCGGAACTATGGCTACACCTTC. This codes for CASSERRNYGYTF.